This entry lists 8 T cell receptor beta chains sequenced from one sample in a study of cytotoxic CD8 clonotypes in ibrutinib-treated CLL. Libraries were prepared by immunoSEQ multiplex PCR; TCRdb keeps only in-frame clonotypes and omits some of them. The repertoire consists of some 46,000 clones, with roughly three quarters occurring once and the leading ten covering roughly 13%. The starting material was PBMCs, obtained after 12 months of ibrutinib treatment. The receptors originated from a human donor with chronic lymphocytic leukemia.

This clone was detected a few times. One junction end does not reproduce the germline sequence, and a read error may be involved. V gene TRBV7-9 combines with J gene TRBJ2-1; 7 bases fit TRBD2. Germline CDR1 reads SEHNR; CDR2 reads FQNEAQ (reference sequence). The CDR3 has 13 amino acids. DNA for the CDR3: TGTGCCAGCAGCCTAGCGGAAGCGTCTGGGGAGTTCTTC. This gives the protein CASSLAEASGEFF.

This chain uses TRBV6-5 with TRBJ2-1; TRBD2 matches 10 bases. In germline, CDR1 is MNHEY, CDR2 SVGAGI. The length of the CDR3 is 14 residues. V gave up 4 bases and J gave up 8 bases; unmatched junction bases: 5. The CDR3 coding sequence is TGTGCCAGCAGTTCGTCTAGCGGGAGCTATGAGCAGTTCTTC. This codes for CASSSSSGSYEQFF.

The chain has TRBV5-4 and TRBJ2-4; 12 nucleotides agree with TRBD2. The CDR3 contains 20 residues. Germline V gene data show CDR1 as SGHNT and CDR2 as YYREEE (reference sequence). V lost 0 bases to trimming and J lost 3 bases; unmatched junction nucleotides: 13. In DNA, the CDR3 is TGTGCCAGCAGCTTGGCCCGGCTAGCGGGAGGGCCCTCGGGCAAAAACATTCAGTACTTC. Translation: CASSLARLAGGPSGKNIQYF.

The rearrangement links TRBV25-1 to TRBJ2-2; tentative D call: TRBD1 (6 bases). The CDR3 length is 14 residues. Germline V lookup: CDR1 MGHDK, CDR2 SYGVNS. With 8 bases removed from V and 1 base from J, the gap between germline ends came to 11 bases. CDR3 bases: TGTGCCAGCGGAAGACAGGAGAACACCGGGGAGCTGTTTTTT. Its protein product is CASGRQENTGELFF. Drawing the rest from reference TRBV25-1 and TRBJ2-2, the complete variable domain is EADIYQTPRYLVIGTGKKITLECSQTMGHDKMYWYQQDPGMELHLIHYSYGVNSTEKGDLSSESTVSRIRTEHFPLTLESARPSHTSQYLCASGRQENTGELFFGEGSRLTVL.

This clone was observed a handful of times. CDR3 bases: TGCGCCAGCAGCTTGGGACAGGGCGTTGGTGGCTACACCTTC. Its protein is CASSLGQGVGGYTF. The rearrangement uses TRBV5-1 and TRBJ1-2; TRBD1 aligns across 7 bases. Trimming removed 0 bases from V and 7 bases from J; junction bases left unmatched: 6. CDR3 length: 14 residues. The germline V gene has CDR1 SGHRS and CDR2 YFSETQ.

V gene TRBV28 combines with J gene TRBJ2-1; 9 bases are shared with TRBD1. Germline CDR1 reads MDHEN; CDR2 reads SYDVKM. The CDR3 loop spans 14 amino acids. V lost 8 bases, J lost 5 bases, and 7 bases stayed unmatched. CDR3 nucleotides: TGTGCCAGCCCCAGTGGGACAGGGAACAATGAGCAGTTCTTC. It specifies CASPSGTGNNEQFF. The variable domain in full, with the rest retrieved from reference TRBV28 and TRBJ2-1, is DVKVTQSSRYLVKRTGEKVFLECVQDMDHENMFWYRQDPGLGLRLIYFSYDVKMKEKGDIPEGYSVSREKKERFSLILESASTNQTSMYLCASPSGTGNNEQFFGPGTRLTVL.

This clone was seen a few times. The chain uses TRBV2 and TRBJ1-5; D possibly corresponds to TRBD1 (5 bases). The CDR3 extends over 13 amino acids. V was trimmed by 6 bases and J by 7 bases, leaving 13 bases between them. Germline-derived CDR1 and CDR2 are SNHLY and FYNNEI. Here the CDR3 reads CASSSGLWQPQHF. The CDR3 DNA sequence: TGTGCCAGCAGCTCGGGACTCTGGCAGCCCCAGCATTTT.

This clone was seen just once. The rearrangement joins TRBV4-1 to TRBJ2-2; D possibly matches TRBD1 or TRBD2 (5 bases each). CDR1 and CDR2 (germline): MGHRA, YSYEKL. The CDR3 spans 15 residues. With 1 base removed from V and 4 bases from J, the gap between germline ends came to 10 bases. As DNA, the CDR3 is TGCGCCAGCAGCCAAGGAGGGGCTGGCACCGGGGAGCTGTTTTTT. As protein: CASSQGGAGTGELFF.